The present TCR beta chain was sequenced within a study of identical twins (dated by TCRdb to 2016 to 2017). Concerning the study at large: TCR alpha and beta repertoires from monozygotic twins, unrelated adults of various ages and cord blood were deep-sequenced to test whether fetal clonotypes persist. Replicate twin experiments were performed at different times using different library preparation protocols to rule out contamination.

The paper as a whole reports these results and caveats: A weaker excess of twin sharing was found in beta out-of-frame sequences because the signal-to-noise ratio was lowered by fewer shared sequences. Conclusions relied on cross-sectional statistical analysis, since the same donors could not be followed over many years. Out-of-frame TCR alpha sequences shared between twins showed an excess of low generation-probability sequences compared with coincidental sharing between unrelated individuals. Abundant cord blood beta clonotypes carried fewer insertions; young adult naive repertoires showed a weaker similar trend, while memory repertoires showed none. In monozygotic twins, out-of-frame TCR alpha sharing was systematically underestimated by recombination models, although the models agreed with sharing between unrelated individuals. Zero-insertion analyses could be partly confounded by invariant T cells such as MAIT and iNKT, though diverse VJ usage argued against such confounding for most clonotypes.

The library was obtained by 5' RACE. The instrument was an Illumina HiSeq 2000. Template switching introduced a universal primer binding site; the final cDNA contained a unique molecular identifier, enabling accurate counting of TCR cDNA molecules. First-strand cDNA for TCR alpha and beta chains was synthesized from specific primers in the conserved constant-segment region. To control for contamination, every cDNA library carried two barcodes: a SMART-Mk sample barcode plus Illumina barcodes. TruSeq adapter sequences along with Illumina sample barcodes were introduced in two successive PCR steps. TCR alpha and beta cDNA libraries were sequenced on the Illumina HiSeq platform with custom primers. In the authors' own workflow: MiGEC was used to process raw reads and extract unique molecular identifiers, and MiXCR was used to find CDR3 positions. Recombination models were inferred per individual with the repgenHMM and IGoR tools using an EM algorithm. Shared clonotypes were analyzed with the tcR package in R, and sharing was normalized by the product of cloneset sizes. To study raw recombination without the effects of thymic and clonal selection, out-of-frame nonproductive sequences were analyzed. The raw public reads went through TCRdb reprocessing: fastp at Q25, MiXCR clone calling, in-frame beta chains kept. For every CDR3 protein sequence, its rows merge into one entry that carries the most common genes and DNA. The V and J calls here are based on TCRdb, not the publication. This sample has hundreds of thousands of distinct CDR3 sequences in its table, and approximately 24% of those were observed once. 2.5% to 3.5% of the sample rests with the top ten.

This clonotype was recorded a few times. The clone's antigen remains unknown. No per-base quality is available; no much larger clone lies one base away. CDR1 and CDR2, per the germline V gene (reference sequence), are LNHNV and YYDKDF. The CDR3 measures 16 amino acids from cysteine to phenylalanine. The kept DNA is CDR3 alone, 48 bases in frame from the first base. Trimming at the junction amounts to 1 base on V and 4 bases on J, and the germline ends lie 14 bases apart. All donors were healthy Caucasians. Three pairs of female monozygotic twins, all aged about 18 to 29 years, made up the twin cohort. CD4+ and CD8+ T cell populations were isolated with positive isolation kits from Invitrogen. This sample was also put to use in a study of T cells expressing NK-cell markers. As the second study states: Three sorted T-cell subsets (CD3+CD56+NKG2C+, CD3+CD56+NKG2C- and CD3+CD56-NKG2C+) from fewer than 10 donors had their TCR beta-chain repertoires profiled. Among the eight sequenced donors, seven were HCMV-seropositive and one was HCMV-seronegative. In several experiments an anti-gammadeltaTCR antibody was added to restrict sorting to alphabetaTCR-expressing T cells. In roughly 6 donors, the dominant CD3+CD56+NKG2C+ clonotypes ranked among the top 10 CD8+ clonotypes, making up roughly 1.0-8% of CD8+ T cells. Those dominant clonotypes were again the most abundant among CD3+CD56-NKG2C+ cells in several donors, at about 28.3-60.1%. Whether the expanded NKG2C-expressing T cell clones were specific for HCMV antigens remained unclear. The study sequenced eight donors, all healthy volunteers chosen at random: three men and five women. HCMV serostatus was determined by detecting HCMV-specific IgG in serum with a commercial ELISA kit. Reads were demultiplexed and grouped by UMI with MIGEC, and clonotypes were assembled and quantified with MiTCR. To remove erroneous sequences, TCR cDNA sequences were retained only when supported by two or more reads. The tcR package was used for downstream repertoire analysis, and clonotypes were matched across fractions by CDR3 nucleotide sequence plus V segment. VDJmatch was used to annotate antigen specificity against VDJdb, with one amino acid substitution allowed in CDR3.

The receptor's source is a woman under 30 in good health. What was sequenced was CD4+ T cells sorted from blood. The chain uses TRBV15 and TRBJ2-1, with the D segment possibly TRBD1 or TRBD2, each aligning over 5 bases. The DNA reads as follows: TGTGCCACCAGCAGAGCTTTAGCAGGGAGATACAATGAGCAGTTCTTC. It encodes CATSRALAGRYNEQFF.